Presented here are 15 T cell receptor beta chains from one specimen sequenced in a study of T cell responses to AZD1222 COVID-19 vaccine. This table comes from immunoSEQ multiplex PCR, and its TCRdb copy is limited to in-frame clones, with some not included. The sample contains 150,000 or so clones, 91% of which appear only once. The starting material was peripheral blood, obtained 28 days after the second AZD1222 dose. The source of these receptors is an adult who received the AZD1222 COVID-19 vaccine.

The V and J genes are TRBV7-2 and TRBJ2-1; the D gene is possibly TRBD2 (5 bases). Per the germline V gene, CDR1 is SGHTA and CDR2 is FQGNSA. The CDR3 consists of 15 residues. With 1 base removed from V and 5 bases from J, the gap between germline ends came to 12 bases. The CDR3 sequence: CASSLDSGYNNEQFF. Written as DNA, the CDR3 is TGTGCCAGCAGCTTAGATTCGGGGTACAACAATGAGCAGTTCTTC.

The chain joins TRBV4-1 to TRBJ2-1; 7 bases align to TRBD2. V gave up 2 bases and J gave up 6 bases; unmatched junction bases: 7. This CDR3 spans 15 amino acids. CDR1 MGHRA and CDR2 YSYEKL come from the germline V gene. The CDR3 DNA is TGCGCCAGCAGCCAACCCCGGACTAGACTCAATGAGCAGTTCTTC. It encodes CASSQPRTRLNEQFF.

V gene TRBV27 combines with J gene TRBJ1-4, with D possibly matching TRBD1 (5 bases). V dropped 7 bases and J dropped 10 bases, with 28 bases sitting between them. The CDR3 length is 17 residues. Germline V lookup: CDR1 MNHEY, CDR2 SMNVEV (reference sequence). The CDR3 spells CASTADPSSLSRGKLFF. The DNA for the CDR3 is TGTGCCAGCACCGCCGACCCCTCGAGTTTATCTAGGGGAAAACTGTTTTTT.

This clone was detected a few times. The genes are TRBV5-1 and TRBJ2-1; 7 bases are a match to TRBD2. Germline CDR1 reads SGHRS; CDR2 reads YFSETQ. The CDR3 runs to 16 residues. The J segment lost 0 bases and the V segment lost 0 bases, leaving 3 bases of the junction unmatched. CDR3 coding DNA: TGCGCCAGCAGCTTGGGGCGGGGGTTCTCCTACAATGAGCAGTTCTTC. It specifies CASSLGRGFSYNEQFF.

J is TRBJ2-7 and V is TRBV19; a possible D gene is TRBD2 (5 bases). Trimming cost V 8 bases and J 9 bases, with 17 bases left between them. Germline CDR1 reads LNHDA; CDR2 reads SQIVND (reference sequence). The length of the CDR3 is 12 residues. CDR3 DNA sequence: TGTGCCAGTGGACTGGGCGAATTAGCGCAGTACTTC. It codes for CASGLGELAQYF.

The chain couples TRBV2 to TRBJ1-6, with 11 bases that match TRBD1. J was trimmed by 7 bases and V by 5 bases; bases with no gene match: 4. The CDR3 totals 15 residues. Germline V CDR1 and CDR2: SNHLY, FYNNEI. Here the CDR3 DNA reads TGTGCCAGCAGTCCGGGACAGGGGGGGAATTCACCCCTCCACTTT. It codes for CASSPGQGGNSPLHF.

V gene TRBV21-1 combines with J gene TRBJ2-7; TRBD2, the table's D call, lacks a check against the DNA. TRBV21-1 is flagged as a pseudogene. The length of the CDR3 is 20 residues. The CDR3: CASSKAVSLPGTSGSYEQYF. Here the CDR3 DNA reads TGTGCCAGCAGCAAAGCGGTCTCACTTCCCGGGACTAGCGGATCCTACGAGCAGTACTTC.

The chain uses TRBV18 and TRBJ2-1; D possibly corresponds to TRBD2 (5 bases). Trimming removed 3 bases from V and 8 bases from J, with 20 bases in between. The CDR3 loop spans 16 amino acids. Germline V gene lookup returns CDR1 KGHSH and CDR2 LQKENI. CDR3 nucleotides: TGTGCCAGCTCACCGAGGACTGGAAGGCTAGATGATGAGCAGTTCTTC. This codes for CASSPRTGRLDDEQFF.

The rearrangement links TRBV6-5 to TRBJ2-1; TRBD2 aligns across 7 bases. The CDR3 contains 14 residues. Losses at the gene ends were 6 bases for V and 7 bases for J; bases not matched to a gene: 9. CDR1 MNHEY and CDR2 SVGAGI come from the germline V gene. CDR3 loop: CASSLEAAGNEQFF. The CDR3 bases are TGTGCCAGCAGCCTAGAGGCAGCGGGGAATGAGCAGTTCTTC.

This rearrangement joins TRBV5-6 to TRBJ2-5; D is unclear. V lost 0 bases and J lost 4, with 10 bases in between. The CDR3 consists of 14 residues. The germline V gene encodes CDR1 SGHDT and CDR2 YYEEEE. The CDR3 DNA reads TGTGCCAGCAGCTTGGATCCCGGGCGAGAGACCCAGTACTTC. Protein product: CASSLDPGRETQYF.

This chain's CDR3 is CASSTWTPYTGELFF. CDR3 nucleotides: TGTGCCAGCAGTACCTGGACACCTTACACCGGGGAGCTGTTTTTT. V and J are TRBV6-5 and TRBJ2-2; D perhaps matches TRBD1 (5 bases). Between the trimmed V and J ends, which lost 5 bases and 3 bases, there was a span of 13 bases. Germline lookup yields CDR1 MNHEY and CDR2 SVGAGI. CDR3 size: 15 residues.

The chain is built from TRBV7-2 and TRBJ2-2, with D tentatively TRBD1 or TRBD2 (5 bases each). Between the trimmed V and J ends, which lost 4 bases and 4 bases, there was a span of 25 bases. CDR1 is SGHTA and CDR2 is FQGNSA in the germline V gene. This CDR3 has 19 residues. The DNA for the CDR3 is TGTGCCAGCAGCTCCCCCCGGGGCAGCGGAGGACTGGGCACCGGGGAGCTGTTTTTT. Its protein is CASSSPRGSGGLGTGELFF.

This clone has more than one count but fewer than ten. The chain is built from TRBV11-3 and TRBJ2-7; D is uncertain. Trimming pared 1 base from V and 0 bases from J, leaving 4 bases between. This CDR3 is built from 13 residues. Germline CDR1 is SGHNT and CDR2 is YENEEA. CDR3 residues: CASSLANSYEQYF. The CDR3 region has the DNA TGTGCCAGCAGCTTAGCAAACTCCTACGAGCAGTACTTC.

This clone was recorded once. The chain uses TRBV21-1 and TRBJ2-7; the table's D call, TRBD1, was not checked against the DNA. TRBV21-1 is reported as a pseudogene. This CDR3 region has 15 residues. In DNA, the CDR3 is TGTGCCAGCAGCTTACCTGGGACAGGGCCCTACGAGCAGTACTTC. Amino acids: CASSLPGTGPYEQYF.

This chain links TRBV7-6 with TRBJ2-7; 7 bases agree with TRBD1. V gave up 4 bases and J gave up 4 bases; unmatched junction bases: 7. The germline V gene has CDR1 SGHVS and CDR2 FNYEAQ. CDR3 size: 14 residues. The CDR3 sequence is CASSSWDSHYEQYF. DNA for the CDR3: TGTGCCAGCAGCTCCTGGGACAGCCATTACGAGCAGTACTTC. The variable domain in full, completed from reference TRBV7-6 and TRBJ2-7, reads GAGVSQSPRYKVTKRGQDVALRCDPISGHVSLYWYRQALGQGPEFLTYFNYEAQQDKSGLPNDRFSAERPEGSISTLTIQRTEQRDSAMYRCASSSWDSHYEQYFGPGTRLTVT.